A single sample gave rise to the 28 T cell receptor beta chains below, sequenced in a study of blood T cell dynamics during melanoma immunotherapy. Clones were sequenced by immunoSEQ multiplex PCR, and TCRdb holds only the in-frame ones, with some missing. The sample records almost 25,000 clones, 87% being singletons. Stated time point: pre-treatment baseline. The sequencing used blood, collected from a patient treated with checkpoint blockade. All receptors come from a human donor with melanoma.

V and J are TRBV7-9 and TRBJ2-1; 14 positions agree with TRBD2. The trim removed 5 bases at V and 6 bases at J, leaving 6 bases unmatched. CDR3 size: 16 residues. The germline gives CDR1 SEHNR, CDR2 FQNEAQ (reference sequence). The DNA for the CDR3 is TGTGCCAGCAGCCCTAGGGGACTAGCGGGGGCCAATGAGCAGTTCTTC. Amino acids: CASSPRGLAGANEQFF.

The J gene is TRBJ2-1, the V gene TRBV7-3; maybe TRBD2 (5 bases). The V end was cut by 5 bases, the J end by 7 bases, with 12 bases between. Germline V CDR1 and CDR2: SGHTA, FQGTGA. This CDR3 contains 13 residues. The CDR3 loop is CASSTSGGNEQFF. The CDR3 DNA follows: TGTGCCAGCAGCACCTCCGGAGGTAATGAGCAGTTCTTC.

The V gene is TRBV2, the J gene TRBJ2-5, with D hard to call. The CDR3 has 11 residues. The germline V gene encodes CDR1 SNHLY and CDR2 FYNNEI. V lost 5 bases and J lost 3, with 4 bases in between. Written as DNA, the CDR3 is TGTGCCAGCAGTCCAGAAGAGACCCAGTACTTC. Translating it yields CASSPEETQYF. Full variable domain (outside the CDR3, taken from reference TRBV2 and TRBJ2-5): EPEVTQTPSHQVTQMGQEVILRCVPISNHLYFYWYRQILGQKVEFLVSFYNNEISEKSEIFDDQFSVERPDGSNFTLKIRSTKLEDSAMYFCASSPEETQYFGPGTRLLVL.

The V call is TRBV5-4, the J call TRBJ2-7; 10 bases agree with TRBD1. V lost 4 bases and J lost 4; bases outside the gene matches: 11. In germline, CDR1 is SGHNT, CDR2 YYREEE (reference sequence). The CDR3 contains 16 residues. The CDR3 protein is CASSLSPGQGVYEQYF. The CDR3 nucleotides are TGTGCCAGCAGCCTCTCCCCAGGACAGGGGGTTTACGAGCAGTACTTC.

This clone was counted only a few times. The chain uses TRBV4-1 and TRBJ2-2; D not resolved. CDR3 length equals 17 residues. Trimming left V 0 bases short and J 0 bases short, with 11 bases between. Germline CDR1 MGHRA, CDR2 YSYEKL. The CDR3 region is CASSQDLRRANTGELFF. CDR3 bases: TGCGCCAGCAGCCAAGATCTTAGAAGAGCGAACACCGGGGAGCTGTTTTTT.

This rearrangement joins TRBV11-2 to TRBJ2-1; a possible D gene is TRBD2 (6 bases). Trimming removed 6 bases from V and 10 bases from J, with 19 bases in between. The germline gives CDR1 SGHAT, CDR2 FQNNGV. The CDR3 extends over 14 amino acids. The CDR3 DNA sequence: TGTGCCAGCAGACTTAGGAGGGGAGGACTAGAGCAGTTCTTC. Translating it yields CASRLRRGGLEQFF.

Points on this clone: A read error may produce the germline difference seen at one junction end. The chain uses TRBV6-5 and TRBJ1-5; no reliable D call. The germline gives CDR1 MNHEY, CDR2 SVGAGI. The CDR3 has 13 residues. The CDR3 nucleotides read TGTGCCAGCAGCTACTCCGAAAATCAGCCCCAGCATTTT. It is translated as CASSYSENQPQHF.

J is TRBJ2-1 and V is TRBV27; TRBD1 might be the D (6 bases). CDR1 is MNHEY and CDR2 is SMNVEV in the germline V gene (reference sequence). The V and J ends lost 9 bases and 0 bases respectively, with 15 bases between them. This CDR3 contains 15 residues. CDR3 DNA sequence: TGTGCCAGTAGATCCAGGGGCCGCTCCTACAATGAGCAGTTCTTC. This codes for CASRSRGRSYNEQFF.

This chain connects TRBV5-1 to TRBJ1-2, with D perhaps TRBD1 (6 bases). The CDR3 spans 17 residues. V lost 6 bases and J lost 5, with 26 bases in between. The germline CDR1 and CDR2 sequences are SGHRS and YFSETQ. The CDR3 loop reads CASIPAPLGGPGYGYTF. The CDR3 nucleotides are TGCGCCAGCATCCCGGCCCCCTTAGGGGGACCAGGGTATGGCTACACCTTC.

This chain connects TRBV18 to TRBJ1-3; D unresolved. Germline V gives CDR1 KGHSH, CDR2 LQKENI. The CDR3 consists of 14 residues. V dropped 3 bases and J dropped 2 bases, with 8 bases sitting between them. The CDR3 here is CASSPGLTGNTIYF. The CDR3 bases are TGTGCCAGCTCACCGGGCCTTACTGGAAACACCATATATTTT.

V and J are TRBV11-1 and TRBJ1-1; maybe TRBD1 (5 bases). The CDR3 runs 16 residues. Germline V gives CDR1 SGHAT, CDR2 FQDESV (reference sequence). V lost 5 bases and J 8 bases, leaving 24 bases between the germline ends. The CDR3 is CASSRRAGQGTREAFF. The CDR3 DNA reads as TGTGCCAGCAGCCGTCGGGCGGGGCAGGGTACGAGGGAAGCTTTCTTT.

The gene calls are TRBV7-2 and TRBJ2-7; tentative D call: TRBD2 (5 bases). The CDR3 covers 13 residues. The V gene's germline CDR1 is SGHTA and CDR2 FQGNSA. Trimming took 8 bases from V and 2 from J, leaving 13 bases between them. The CDR3 coding sequence is TGTGCCAGCGTGCGGGTCGGGACCTACGAGCAGTACTTC. Protein: CASVRVGTYEQYF.

The chain carries TRBV6-1 and TRBJ1-2; 7 bases are a match to TRBD1. In germline, CDR1 is MNHNS, CDR2 SASEGT. This CDR3 is built from 14 residues. V was clipped by 4 bases and J by 5 bases; unmatched bases: 7. The CDR3 nucleotides are TGTGCCAGCAGTGTTGAGGGGGCCCGGTATGGCTACACCTTC. Translated, it gives CASSVEGARYGYTF.

The chain has TRBV19 and TRBJ1-2, with D hard to call. V was trimmed by 3 bases and J by 8 bases, leaving 10 bases between them. The V gene's germline CDR1 is LNHDA and CDR2 SQIVND (reference sequence). The CDR3 contains 12 residues. CDR3 protein: CASSMSPVGYTF. DNA of the CDR3: TGTGCCAGTAGTATGTCCCCGGTGGGCTACACCTTC. Drawing the rest from reference TRBV19 and TRBJ1-2, the complete variable domain is DGGITQSPKYLFRKEGQNVTLSCEQNLNHDAMYWYRQDPGQGLRLIYYSQIVNDFQKGDIAEGYSVSREKKESFPLTVTSAQKNPTAFYLCASSMSPVGYTFGSGTRLTVV.

This clone was observed once. The J gene is TRBJ2-3, the V gene TRBV9; D might be TRBD2 (5 bases). Germline values: CDR1 SGDLS, CDR2 YYNGEE. The CDR3 loop spans 13 amino acids. The germline V and J ends were trimmed by 4 bases and 7 bases, with 13 bases remaining between them. The DNA of the CDR3 is TGTGCCAGCAGCACCCCGCCGGGGAATACGCAGTATTTT. Its protein product is CASSTPPGNTQYF.

The chain is built from TRBV29-1 and TRBJ2-3; the D gene could be TRBD1 or TRBD2 (5 bases each). The ends were cut back, 7 bases at V and 0 bases at J, with 11 bases in the middle. Germline CDR1 SQVTM, CDR2 ANQGSEA. The CDR3 has 13 residues. CDR3 amino acids: CSGGSRSTDTQYF. CDR3 DNA: TGCAGCGGGGGGTCCCGGAGCACAGATACGCAGTATTTT.

The chain combines TRBV11-2 with TRBJ2-3; D may be TRBD2 (6 bases). V was shortened by 1 base and J by 3 bases, with 14 bases between the two germline ends. The germline gives CDR1 SGHAT, CDR2 FQNNGV. This CDR3 spans 16 amino acids. CDR3 in DNA: TGTGCCAGCAGCTTAGGAAGTAGCGGCGGTACAGATACGCAGTATTTT. Translation gives CASSLGSSGGTDTQYF.

This chain joins TRBV7-9 and TRBJ1-1; D is ambiguous. Trimming removed 5 bases from V and 4 bases from J, with 2 bases in between. Germline V gene data show CDR1 as SEHNR and CDR2 as FQNEAQ (reference sequence). The CDR3 extends over 10 amino acids. In DNA, the CDR3 is TGTGCCAGCAGCATCACTGAAGCTTTCTTT. Its translation is CASSITEAFF.

The rearrangement uses TRBV4-2 and TRBJ2-3; 11 positions match TRBD2. The CDR3 sequence is 18 residues long. CDR1 is LGHNA and CDR2 is YNFKEQ in the germline V gene. The junction had 8 bases not matched to a gene; V was cut back by 0 bases and J by 3 bases. CDR3 amino acids: CASSQDFSASGRTDTQYF. In nucleotides, the CDR3 is TGTGCCAGCAGCCAAGATTTTTCGGCTAGCGGGAGGACAGATACGCAGTATTTT.

CDR3: CASSGTGLRSGANVLTF. Here the CDR3 DNA reads TGTGCCAGCAGTGGGACAGGGCTCCGCTCTGGGGCCAACGTCCTGACTTTC. V and J are TRBV6-1 and TRBJ2-6; TRBD1 matches at 8 bases. Germline V lookup: CDR1 MNHNS, CDR2 SASEGT. Trimming took 4 bases from V and 0 from J; bases not matched to a gene: 5. The CDR3 covers 17 residues.

The chain has TRBV15 and TRBJ1-5, with 9 bases lining up with TRBD1. J lost 9 bases, V lost 5 bases, and 8 bases had no gene match. Germline V gene data show CDR1 as LNHNV and CDR2 as YYDKDF (reference sequence). The CDR3 spans 14 residues. CDR3 DNA sequence: TGTGCCACCAGCCCCCGACAGGGGGAATCGCCCCAGCATTTT. This translates into CATSPRQGESPQHF.

The J gene is TRBJ2-1, the V gene TRBV5-4; TRBD1 is a possible D gene (5 bases). V gave up 4 bases and J gave up 3 bases, with 8 bases separating them. Germline CDR1 and CDR2: SGHNT and YYREEE (reference sequence). The length of the CDR3 is 13 residues. The CDR3 reads CASSPDIYNEQFF. The CDR3 DNA follows: TGTGCCAGCAGCCCGGACATCTACAATGAGCAGTTCTTC.

The V and J genes are TRBV29-1 and TRBJ2-3; 16 bases map to TRBD2. The CDR3 runs to 16 residues. V was pared by 3 bases and J by 6 bases, with 6 bases of the junction left unmatched. Germline V gene lookup returns CDR1 SQVTM and CDR2 ANQGSEA. For the CDR3, the DNA is TGCAGCGTTGACGGGACTAGCGGGAGGGGTTTGGATACGCAGTATTTT. Its protein is CSVDGTSGRGLDTQYF.

The chain combines TRBV6-6 with TRBJ1-5; the D is unclear. Germline CDR1 MNHNY, CDR2 SVGAGI (reference sequence). V lost 2 bases and J 6 bases, leaving 8 bases between the germline ends. This CDR3 has 13 residues. This CDR3 reads CASSYGEGQPQHF. CDR3 in DNA: TGTGCCAGCAGTTACGGCGAGGGTCAGCCCCAGCATTTT.

The genes are TRBV5-6 and TRBJ2-7; TRBD2 agrees at 15 bases. The CDR3 has 16 residues. CDR1 is SGHDT and CDR2 is YYEEEE in the germline V gene. After removal of 3 bases from V and 5 bases from J, the junction contained 6 bases not matched to a gene. In DNA form, the CDR3 reads TGTGCCAGCAGCTACCGGGGACTAGCGGGGGGAAACGAGCAGTACTTC. The encoded protein is CASSYRGLAGGNEQYF. The entire variable domain, with the rest obtained from reference TRBV5-6 and TRBJ2-7, is as follows: DAGVTQSPTHLIKTRGQQVTLRCSPKSGHDTVSWYQQALGQGPQFIFQYYEEEERQRGNFPDRFSGHQFPNYSSELNVNALLLGDSALYLCASSYRGLAGGNEQYFGPGTRLTVT.

J is TRBJ2-7 and V is TRBV5-6, with 8 bases aligning to TRBD2. Germline trimming cut 0 bases from V and 2 bases from J; bases unmatched to any gene: 4. Germline lookup yields CDR1 SGHDT and CDR2 YYEEEE. The CDR3 contains 15 residues. The CDR3 here is CASSLGVAGTYEQYF. In nucleotides, the CDR3 is TGTGCCAGCAGCTTGGGGGTAGCGGGAACCTACGAGCAGTACTTC. Drawing the rest from reference TRBV5-6 and TRBJ2-7, the complete variable domain is DAGVTQSPTHLIKTRGQQVTLRCSPKSGHDTVSWYQQALGQGPQFIFQYYEEEERQRGNFPDRFSGHQFPNYSSELNVNALLLGDSALYLCASSLGVAGTYEQYFGPGTRLTVT.

The chain uses TRBV7-9 and TRBJ2-1; 8 bases are a match to TRBD2. This CDR3 contains 14 residues. With 1 base clipped from V and 5 bases from J, the junction kept 1 base outside the gene matches. The germline V gene encodes CDR1 SEHNR and CDR2 FQNEAQ (reference sequence). The chain's CDR3 is CASSLGTSHNEQFF. As DNA, the CDR3 is TGTGCCAGCAGCTTAGGGACTAGCCACAATGAGCAGTTCTTC.

V usage is TRBV4-1 and J usage is TRBJ1-4, with a weak D call TRBD1 (5 bases). V lost 1 base and J lost 8, with 14 bases in between. This CDR3 has 15 residues. The germline V gene encodes CDR1 MGHRA and CDR2 YSYEKL. CDR3 loop: CASSQGVLGVEKLFF. Here the CDR3 DNA reads TGCGCCAGCAGCCAAGGAGTCTTGGGGGTCGAAAAACTGTTTTTT.